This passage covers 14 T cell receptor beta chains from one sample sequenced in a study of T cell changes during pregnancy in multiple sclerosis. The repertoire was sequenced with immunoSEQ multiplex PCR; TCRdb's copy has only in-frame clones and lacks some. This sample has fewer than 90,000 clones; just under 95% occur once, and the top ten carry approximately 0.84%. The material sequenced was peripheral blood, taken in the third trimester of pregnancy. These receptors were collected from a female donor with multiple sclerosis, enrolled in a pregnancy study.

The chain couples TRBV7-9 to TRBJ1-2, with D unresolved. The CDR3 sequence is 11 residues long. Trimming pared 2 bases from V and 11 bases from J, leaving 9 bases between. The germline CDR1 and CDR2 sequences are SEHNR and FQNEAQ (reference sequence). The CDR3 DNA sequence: TGTGCCAGCAGCTTACGTGAGGATTACACCTTC. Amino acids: CASSLREDYTF. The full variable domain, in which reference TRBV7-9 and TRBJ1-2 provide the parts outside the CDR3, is DTGVSQNPRHKITKRGQNVTFRCDPISEHNRLYWYRQTLGQGPEFLTYFQNEAQLEKSRLLSDRFSAERPKGSFSTLEIQRTEQGDSAMYLCASSLREDYTFGSGTRLTVV.

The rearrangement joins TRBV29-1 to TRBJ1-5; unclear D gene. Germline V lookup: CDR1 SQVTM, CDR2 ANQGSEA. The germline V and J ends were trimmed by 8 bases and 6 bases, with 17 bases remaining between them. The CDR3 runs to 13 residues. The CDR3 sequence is CSPSVGGIQPQHF. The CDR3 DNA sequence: TGCAGCCCCTCGGTAGGCGGAATTCAGCCCCAGCATTTT. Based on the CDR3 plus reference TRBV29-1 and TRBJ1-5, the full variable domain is SAVISQKPSRDICQRGTSLTIQCQVDSQVTMMFWYRQQPGQSLTLIATANQGSEATYESGFVIDKFPISRPNLTFSTLTVSNMSPEDSSIYLCSPSVGGIQPQHFGDGTRLSIL.

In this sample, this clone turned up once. The CDR3 spells CASSLGTSSYNEQFF. Written as DNA, the CDR3 is TGTGCCAGCAGCTTAGGCACTAGCTCCTACAATGAGCAGTTCTTC. V and J are TRBV7-8 and TRBJ2-1; a possible D gene is TRBD2 (5 bases). Germline V gene lookup returns CDR1 SGHVS and CDR2 FQNEAQ. The V gene lost 1 base and the J gene lost 0 bases, with 7 bases spanning the gap. The CDR3 covers 15 residues.

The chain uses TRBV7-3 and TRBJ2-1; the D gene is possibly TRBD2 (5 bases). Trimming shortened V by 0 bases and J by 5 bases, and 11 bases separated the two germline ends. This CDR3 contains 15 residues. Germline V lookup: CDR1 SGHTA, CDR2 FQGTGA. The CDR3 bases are TGTGCCAGCAGCTTAACGGGCGGGCAGAACAATGAGCAGTTCTTC. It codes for CASSLTGGQNNEQFF.

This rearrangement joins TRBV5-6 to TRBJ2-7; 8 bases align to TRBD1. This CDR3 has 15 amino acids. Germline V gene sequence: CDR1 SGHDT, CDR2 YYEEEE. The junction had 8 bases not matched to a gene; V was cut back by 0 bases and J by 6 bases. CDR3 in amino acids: CASSLGTGGKREQYF. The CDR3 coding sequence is TGTGCCAGCAGCTTGGGCACAGGGGGAAAACGCGAGCAGTACTTC.

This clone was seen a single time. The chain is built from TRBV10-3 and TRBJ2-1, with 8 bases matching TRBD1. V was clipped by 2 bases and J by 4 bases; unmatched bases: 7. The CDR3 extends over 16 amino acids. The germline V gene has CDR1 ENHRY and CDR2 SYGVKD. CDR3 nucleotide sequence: TGTGCCATCAGTGAGAATGCAGGGGGCTTATACAATGAGCAGTTCTTC. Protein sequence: CAISENAGGLYNEQFF.

This chain's CDR3 is CASSSTGGTANEKLFF. CDR3 bases: TGTGCCAGCAGCTCGACAGGGGGCACAGCTAATGAAAAACTGTTTTTT. The rearrangement joins TRBV7-6 to TRBJ1-4; the match to TRBD1 covers 10 bases. The CDR3 length is 16 residues. Germline V gene data show CDR1 as SGHVS and CDR2 as FNYEAQ. V lost 4 bases to trimming and J lost 3 bases; unmatched junction nucleotides: 5.

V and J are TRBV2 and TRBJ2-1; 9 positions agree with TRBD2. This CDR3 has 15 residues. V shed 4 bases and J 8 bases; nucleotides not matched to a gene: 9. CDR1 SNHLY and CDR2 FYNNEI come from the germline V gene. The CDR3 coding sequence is TGTGCCAGCAGTGTCCATGGGACTAGCAAGGATGAGCAGTTCTTC. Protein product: CASSVHGTSKDEQFF.

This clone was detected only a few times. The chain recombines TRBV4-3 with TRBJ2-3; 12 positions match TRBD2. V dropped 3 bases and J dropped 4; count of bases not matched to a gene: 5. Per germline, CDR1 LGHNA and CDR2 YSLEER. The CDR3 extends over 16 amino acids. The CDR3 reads CASSHPTSGGPDTQYF. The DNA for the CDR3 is TGCGCCAGCAGCCATCCAACTAGCGGGGGGCCAGATACGCAGTATTTT.

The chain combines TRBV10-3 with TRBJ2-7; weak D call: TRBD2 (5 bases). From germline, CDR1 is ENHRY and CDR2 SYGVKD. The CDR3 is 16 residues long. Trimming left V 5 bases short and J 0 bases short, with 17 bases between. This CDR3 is CAISTEGLSISYEQYF. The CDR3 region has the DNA TGTGCCATCAGTACGGAAGGACTGTCGATCTCCTACGAGCAGTACTTC.

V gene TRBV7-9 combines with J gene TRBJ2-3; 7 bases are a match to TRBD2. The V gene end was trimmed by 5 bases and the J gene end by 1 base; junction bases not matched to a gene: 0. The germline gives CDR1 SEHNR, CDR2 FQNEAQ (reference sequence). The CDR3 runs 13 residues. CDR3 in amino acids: CASSRGGTDTQYF. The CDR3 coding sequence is TGTGCCAGCAGCCGGGGGGGCACAGATACGCAGTATTTT.

Here the CDR3 DNA reads TGTGCCAGCAGTTTCAAGTCTGGGGCCGGCCGCTCCTACAATGAGCAGTTCTTC. Protein sequence: CASSFKSGAGRSYNEQFF. The rearrangement joins TRBV27 to TRBJ2-1; possible D gene TRBD1, 5 bases. This CDR3 has 18 residues. Deletions cut 3 bases from V and 0 bases from J, with 18 bases between. Germline CDR1 is MNHEY and CDR2 is SMNVEV (reference sequence).

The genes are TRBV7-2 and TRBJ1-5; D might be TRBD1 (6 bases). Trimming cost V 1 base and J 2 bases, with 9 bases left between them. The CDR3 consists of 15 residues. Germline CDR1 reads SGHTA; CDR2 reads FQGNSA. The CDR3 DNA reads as TGTGCCAGCAGCTTAGTTCCAGGGGGCAATCAGCCCCAGCATTTT. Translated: CASSLVPGGNQPQHF.

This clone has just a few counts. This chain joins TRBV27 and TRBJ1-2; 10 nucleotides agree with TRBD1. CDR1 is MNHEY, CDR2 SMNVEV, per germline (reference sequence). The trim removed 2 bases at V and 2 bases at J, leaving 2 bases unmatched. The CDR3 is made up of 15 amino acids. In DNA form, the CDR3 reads TGTGCCAGCAGTTTACAGGGACAGGGGAACTATGGCTACACCTTC. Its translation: CASSLQGQGNYGYTF.